The 24 T cell receptor beta chains in this list originate from one sample, sequenced in a study of CD8+ T cells in alopecia areata. Following extraction, RNA underwent reverse transcription to cDNA, which served as the sequencing template. Generated by immunoSEQ multiplex PCR, the TCRdb table keeps only in-frame clones and is missing some. The sample shows about 110,000 clones, roughly 50% of them seen only once. As to treatment: oral pan-JAK inhibitor, 5-10 mg twice daily. The material was CD4+ T cells sorted from blood, obtained at week 24, from a patient treated with tofacitinib. Source of these receptors: a human donor with alopecia areata.

This clone occurred many times. In DNA, the CDR3 is TGTGCCAGCAGCCAGGTGGGGCAGGGACTGGATGGCTACACCTTC. Protein product: CASSQVGQGLDGYTF. The rearrangement uses TRBV2 and TRBJ1-2, with TRBD1 as a possible D gene (5 bases). Germline V gene data show CDR1 as SNHLY and CDR2 as FYNNEI. The V end lost 6 bases, the J end lost 6 bases, and 20 bases lay between the germline ends. The CDR3 is 15 amino acids.

The V and J genes are TRBV4-2 and TRBJ2-6; no definite D call. This CDR3 region has 15 residues. Germline CDR1 is LGHNA and CDR2 is YNFKEQ. V lost 7 bases, J lost 0 bases, and 10 bases lay in between. This chain's CDR3 is CASNLTGSGANVLTF. The CDR3 region has the DNA TGTGCCAGCAACCTTACGGGCTCTGGGGCCAACGTCCTGACTTTC.

This sequence joins TRBV30 and TRBJ1-6; TRBD1 matches 10 bases. The V segment lost 0 bases and the J segment 6 bases; nucleotides outside the gene matches: 8. Germline V gives CDR1 GTSNPN, CDR2 SVGIG (reference sequence). The CDR3 contains 17 residues. CDR3 residues: CAWSVSRQGARNSPLHF. The CDR3 DNA reads TGTGCCTGGAGTGTATCCCGACAGGGGGCGCGTAATTCACCCCTCCACTTT.

About this clone itself: The junction does not match germline at one end; this may be a read error. The chain is built from TRBV2 and TRBJ1-1; D not resolved. Per germline, CDR1 SNHLY and CDR2 FYNNEI. The CDR3 is 13 residues long. CDR3 bases: TGTGCCAGCAGTGGACACAAGAACACGGAAGCTTTCTTT. As protein: CASSGHKNTEAFF.

The V call is TRBV19, the J call TRBJ1-5; D gene uncertain. The CDR3 sequence is 14 residues long. Germline CDR1 reads LNHDA; CDR2 reads SQIVND (reference sequence). V lost 5 bases to trimming and J lost 0 bases, with 8 bases between them. This CDR3 is CASSRTFSNQPQHF. In DNA form, the CDR3 reads TGTGCCAGTAGTCGGACTTTTAGCAATCAGCCCCAGCATTTT.

This clone was found a few times. This chain links TRBV5-4 with TRBJ2-5; 10 bases are a match to TRBD2. V trimming: 1 base; J trimming: 5 bases; junction bases outside the gene matches: 11. This CDR3 spans 17 amino acids. In germline, CDR1 is SGHNT, CDR2 YYREEE (reference sequence). The CDR3 loop is CASSLYGTSGARETQYF. In DNA, the CDR3 is TGTGCCAGCAGCTTGTATGGCACTAGCGGGGCCAGGGAGACCCAGTACTTC.

This sequence joins TRBV2 and TRBJ2-3; D might be TRBD2 (7 bases). This CDR3 contains 13 residues. The V gene lost 10 bases and the J gene lost 4 bases, with 15 bases spanning the gap. Looked up from germline, CDR1 is SNHLY and CDR2 is FYNNEI. The CDR3: CATRRGGPDTQYF. In DNA, the CDR3 is TGTGCCACCCGGAGGGGGGGGCCAGATACGCAGTATTTT. Combining the CDR3 with reference TRBV2 and TRBJ2-3 gives the whole variable domain EPEVTQTPSHQVTQMGQEVILRCVPISNHLYFYWYRQILGQKVEFLVSFYNNEISEKSEIFDDQFSVERPDGSNFTLKIRSTKLEDSAMYFCATRRGGPDTQYFGPGTRLTVL.

Comment on this clone: This specimen includes other DNA sequences encoding the same CDR3. V gene TRBV7-3 combines with J gene TRBJ1-1; D perhaps matches TRBD1 (6 bases). Germline V gene data show CDR1 as SGHTA and CDR2 as FQGTGA. V was shortened by 6 bases and J by 1 base, with 9 bases between the two germline ends. The CDR3 runs to 13 residues. CDR3 bases: TGTGCCAGCAGTCTGGGACAGAACACTGAAGCTTTCTTT. Encoded protein: CASSLGQNTEAFF.

This chain joins TRBV29-1 and TRBJ2-7; 7 nucleotides align to TRBD1. This CDR3 comprises 12 residues. Germline-derived CDR1 and CDR2 are SQVTM and ANQGSEA. The V segment lost 6 bases and the J segment 11 bases; nucleotides outside the gene matches: 13. The CDR3 sequence: CSVRDSLSVEYF. The CDR3 nucleotides read TGCAGCGTCCGGGACAGTTTGTCGGTGGAGTACTTC.

This chain joins TRBV29-1 and TRBJ2-1; maybe TRBD2 (5 bases). The CDR3 loop spans 11 amino acids. Germline V gene lookup returns CDR1 SQVTM and CDR2 ANQGSEA. V gave up 4 bases and J gave up 9 bases, with 10 bases separating them. CDR3 amino acids: CSVGRGVEQFF. CDR3 DNA: TGCAGCGTTGGACGGGGTGTTGAGCAGTTCTTC.

This clone came up a few times. This rearrangement joins TRBV10-3 to TRBJ1-6; TRBD1 agrees at 7 bases. V lost 3 bases, J lost 7 bases, and 9 bases stayed unmatched. The CDR3 consists of 16 residues. Germline-derived CDR1 and CDR2 are ENHRY and SYGVKD. In DNA form, the CDR3 reads TGTGCCATCAGTGAATCGGGGAACAGGGGAAATTCACCCCTCCACTTT. It yields the protein CAISESGNRGNSPLHF.

Concerning this clone: Other DNA sequences in the same sample also yield this CDR3. V usage is TRBV29-1 and J usage is TRBJ1-1, with D unresolved. CDR1 is SQVTM, CDR2 ANQGSEA, per germline. CDR3 length: 13 residues. With 1 base removed from V and 0 bases from J, the gap between germline ends came to 6 bases. CDR3: CSVEVSMNTEAFF. The CDR3 coding sequence is TGCAGCGTTGAAGTCAGTATGAACACTGAAGCTTTCTTT.

The CDR3 reads CASSLASKTGELFF. The CDR3 nucleotides read TGCGCCAGCAGCTTGGCCTCCAAGACCGGGGAGCTGTTTTTT. V usage is TRBV5-1 and J usage is TRBJ2-2; D gene uncertain. The V gene lost 0 bases and the J gene lost 5 bases, with 8 bases spanning the gap. CDR1 and CDR2 from the germline V gene are SGHRS and YFSETQ. The CDR3 contains 14 residues. Combining the CDR3 with reference TRBV5-1 and TRBJ2-2 gives the whole variable domain KAGVTQTPRYLIKTRGQQVTLSCSPISGHRSVSWYQQTPGQGLQFLFEYFSETQRNKGNFPGRFSGRQFSNSRSEMNVSTLELGDSALYLCASSLASKTGELFFGEGSRLTVL.

This chain uses TRBV5-1 with TRBJ2-2, with D maybe TRBD1 (6 bases). Trimming took 3 bases from V and 1 from J, leaving 10 bases between them. Germline CDR1 is SGHRS and CDR2 is YFSETQ. The CDR3 is 15 amino acids. The CDR3 DNA sequence: TGCGCCAGCAGCTCCGCACAGGGGAACACCGGGGAGCTGTTTTTT. The encoded protein is CASSSAQGNTGELFF.

V is TRBV7-2 and J is TRBJ1-2; 7 bases match TRBD1. This CDR3 spans 14 amino acids. Germline V gives CDR1 SGHTA, CDR2 FQGNSA. J gave up 6 bases and V 5 bases, and 9 bases lay outside the gene matches. CDR3 nucleotides: TGTGCCAGCAGCCCAGGGGGAGGCGACAATGGCTACACCTTC. The encoded protein is CASSPGGGDNGYTF.

The CDR3 sequence: CSVLIASGQGYEQYF. DNA of the CDR3: TGCAGCGTCCTTATAGCCTCGGGACAGGGGTACGAGCAGTACTTC. The chain combines TRBV29-1 with TRBJ2-7; TRBD1 agrees at 10 bases. CDR1 SQVTM and CDR2 ANQGSEA come from the germline V gene. This CDR3 is built from 15 residues. The trim removed 6 bases at V and 4 bases at J, leaving 12 bases unmatched.

This chain connects TRBV27 to TRBJ1-5; D is uncertain. Germline CDR1 reads MNHEY; CDR2 reads SMNVEV (reference sequence). V was cut by 7 bases and J by 3 bases, with 4 bases left in between. The CDR3 length is 11 residues. The CDR3: CASTFNQPQHF. The CDR3 bases are TGTGCCAGCACCTTCAATCAGCCCCAGCATTTT.

Comments on this clone: The junction and the germline gene differ at one end; a read error may be behind it. The CDR3, as DNA: TGTGCCTGGAGTGTACGACAGGGGAATAACTCACCCCTCCACTTT. As protein: CAWSVRQGNNSPLHF. The chain has TRBV30 and TRBJ1-6, with 8 positions matching TRBD1. The CDR3 totals 15 residues. The germline V gene encodes CDR1 GTSNPN and CDR2 SVGIG (reference sequence).

This clone was recorded once. The J gene is TRBJ1-2, the V gene TRBV5-6, with D tentatively TRBD1 (6 bases). The V gene lost 2 bases and the J gene lost 3 bases, with 8 bases spanning the gap. The CDR3 totals 13 residues. Germline V gene data show CDR1 as SGHDT and CDR2 as YYEEEE. For the CDR3, the DNA is TGTGCCAGCAGCTTCGCAGGGGACTATGGCTACACCTTC. It is translated as CASSFAGDYGYTF.

This clone was observed a handful of times. This CDR3 is also generated by other DNA sequences in the sample. The rearrangement joins TRBV5-1 to TRBJ2-5; D might be TRBD1 or TRBD2, each matching 5 bases. This CDR3 comprises 14 residues. V lost 2 bases and J lost 2, with 10 bases in between. Germline values: CDR1 SGHRS, CDR2 YFSETQ. The CDR3 sequence is CASSLGTEQETQYF. Written as DNA, the CDR3 is TGCGCCAGCAGCTTAGGGACCGAGCAAGAGACCCAGTACTTC. The full variable domain, in which reference TRBV5-1 and TRBJ2-5 provide the parts outside the CDR3, is KAGVTQTPRYLIKTRGQQVTLSCSPISGHRSVSWYQQTPGQGLQFLFEYFSETQRNKGNFPGRFSGRQFSNSRSEMNVSTLELGDSALYLCASSLGTEQETQYFGPGTRLLVL.

The rearrangement links TRBV6-7 to TRBJ1-2; no clear D. TRBV6-7 is given ORF status, its function remaining uncertain. V was cut by 6 bases and J by 3 bases, with 14 bases left in between. The CDR3 length is 14 residues. The CDR3 DNA is TGTGCCAGCAGAATTCACGACGGCCACTATGGCTACACCTTC. It specifies CASRIHDGHYGYTF.

The J gene is TRBJ2-7, the V gene TRBV5-6, with D perhaps matching TRBD2 (5 bases). The CDR3 is made up of 14 amino acids. V was cut by 6 bases and J by 1 base, with 14 bases left in between. Germline CDR1 and CDR2: SGHDT and YYEEEE. The CDR3 sequence: CASTVEGGSYEQYF. The CDR3 DNA sequence: TGTGCCAGCACAGTAGAGGGTGGATCCTACGAGCAGTACTTC.

This clone was seen a few times. CDR3 loop: CASRQGRSPGNTIYF. The CDR3 DNA follows: TGTGCCAGCAGACAAGGACGGAGCCCCGGAAACACCATATATTTT. The chain links TRBV5-5 to TRBJ1-3; D is undetermined. This CDR3 region has 15 residues. V dropped 5 bases and J dropped 4 bases, with 16 bases sitting between them. From germline, CDR1 is SGHKS and CDR2 YYEKEE (reference sequence).

The chain couples TRBV4-3 to TRBJ1-6; D uncertain. In germline, CDR1 is LGHNA, CDR2 YSLEER. Trimming removed 5 bases at V and 5 bases at J, with 10 bases between. The CDR3 spans 14 residues. For the CDR3, the DNA is TGCGCCAGCAGCGAAGGCCTTAATAATTCACCCCTCCACTTT. This encodes CASSEGLNNSPLHF.